Following are 32 T cell receptor beta chains from one sample sequenced in a study of T cells in Graves' hyperthyroidism and ophthalmopathy. There were TCR beta CDR3 regions amplified from RNA transcripts. HTBI primers were used for first-round RT-PCR of the TCR CDR3. In TCRdb, the multiplex PCR reads were re-called with MiXCR into one record per CDR3 protein. The sample records about 640,000 distinct CDR3 sequences, over 40% being singletons. Material for sequencing was peripheral blood or thyroid tissue (not recorded which). All receptors derive from an adult man with Graves' disease, either hyperthyroidism or ophthalmopathy (not recorded which).

This clonotype was seen at least ten times. The rearrangement joins TRBV10-3 to TRBJ2-7; D might be TRBD1 (6 bases). The CDR3 has 14 residues. Trimming removed 7 bases from V and 0 bases from J, with 13 bases in between. Per germline, CDR1 ENHRY and CDR2 SYGVKD. The DNA of the CDR3 is TGTGCCATCACATCGGACAGCAACTCCTACGAGCAGTACTTC. Protein: CAITSDSNSYEQYF.

This chain connects TRBV5-1 to TRBJ2-7; 8 nucleotides line up with TRBD1. The V gene's germline CDR1 is SGHRS and CDR2 YFSETQ. After removal of 4 bases from V and 5 bases from J, the junction contained 5 bases not matched to a gene. The CDR3 consists of 13 residues. The DNA of the CDR3 is TGCGCCAGCAGCATGACAGGGGCTAACGAGCAGTACTTC. Residues: CASSMTGANEQYF.

The V and J genes are TRBV12-3 or TRBV12-4 and TRBJ1-6; D is undetermined. Trimming stripped 0 bases from V and 8 bases from J, with 8 bases between. The CDR3 covers 14 residues. CDR3 coding DNA: TGTGCCAGCAGTTTAGCAAGTATTGATTCACCCCTCCACTTT. Encoded protein: CASSLASIDSPLHF.

The table lists this clonotype with a few counts. This chain uses TRBV10-3 with TRBJ1-6, with a tentative D call TRBD1 (5 bases). This CDR3 has 13 residues. Per germline, CDR1 ENHRY and CDR2 SYGVKD. V was pared by 7 bases and J by 10 bases, with 14 bases between. The CDR3 DNA reads as TGTGCCATCACTGGGACTTCTGGCTCACCCCTCCACTTT. Protein: CAITGTSGSPLHF.

This clonotype was recorded many times. The chain joins TRBV2 to TRBJ2-5; D ambiguous. The V end lost 7 bases, the J end lost 4 bases, and 10 bases lay between the germline ends. CDR3 length: 12 residues. Germline V gene sequence: CDR1 SNHLY, CDR2 FYNNEI. This CDR3 is CASNELGETQYF. Here the CDR3 DNA reads TGTGCCAGCAACGAATTAGGAGAGACCCAGTACTTC.

This chain connects TRBV29-1 to TRBJ1-1; 8 bases align to TRBD1. The J segment lost 0 bases and the V segment lost 4 bases, leaving 7 bases of the junction unmatched. The CDR3 consists of 15 residues. Germline loops: CDR1 SQVTM, CDR2 ANQGSEA. The CDR3 loop reads CSVGPGQGVNTEAFF. The CDR3 nucleotides read TGCAGCGTTGGACCCGGACAGGGCGTGAACACTGAAGCTTTCTTT.

This rearrangement joins TRBV14 to TRBJ1-1; D might be TRBD1 (6 bases). CDR3 length: 17 amino acids. V was clipped by 3 bases and J by 3 bases, with 20 bases between them. CDR1 and CDR2 from the germline V gene are SGHDN and FVKESK. The CDR3 here is CASSQRITGMVYTEAFF. DNA for the CDR3: TGTGCCAGCAGCCAGAGAATAACAGGGATGGTGTACACTGAAGCTTTCTTT. The variable domain in full, completed from reference TRBV14 and TRBJ1-1, reads EAGVTQFPSHSVIEKGQTVTLRCDPISGHDNLYWYRRVMGKEIKFLLHFVKESKQDESGMPNNRFLAERTGGTYSTLKVQPAELEDSGVYFCASSQRITGMVYTEAFFGQGTRLTVV.

This clonotype was detected a few times. This chain links TRBV6-5 with TRBJ1-5; 8 positions match TRBD1. This CDR3 comprises 14 residues. The junction had 5 bases not matched to a gene; V was cut back by 6 bases and J by 4 bases. The germline gives CDR1 MNHEY, CDR2 SVGAGI. CDR3 amino acids: CASSDRGWNQPQHF. CDR3 DNA: TGTGCCAGCAGCGACAGGGGATGGAATCAGCCCCAGCATTTT.

The CDR3 here is CASSLERTGSYEQYF. CDR3 DNA: TGTGCCAGCAGCTTAGAGAGGACGGGCTCCTACGAGCAGTACTTC. The chain recombines TRBV7-9 with TRBJ2-7, with D hard to call. CDR3 length: 15 amino acids. Trimming cost V 1 base and J 0 bases, with 10 bases left between them. Germline CDR1 and CDR2: SEHNR and FQNEAQ (reference sequence). Drawing the rest from reference TRBV7-9 and TRBJ2-7, the complete variable domain is DTGVSQNPRHKITKRGQNVTFRCDPISEHNRLYWYRQTLGQGPEFLTYFQNEAQLEKSRLLSDRFSAERPKGSFSTLEIQRTEQGDSAMYLCASSLERTGSYEQYFGPGTRLTVT.

This clonotype was seen more than once but under ten times. The chain uses TRBV6-5 and TRBJ1-1; 8 nucleotides align to TRBD1. This CDR3 is built from 14 residues. The trim removed 10 bases at V and 1 base at J, leaving 8 bases unmatched. Looked up from germline, CDR1 is MNHEY and CDR2 is SVGAGI. CDR3 bases: TGTGCCACAGGGGGGACAGGATGGAACACTGAAGCTTTCTTT. Protein sequence: CATGGTGWNTEAFF.

J is TRBJ1-3 and V is TRBV29-1, with 7 positions matching TRBD1. CDR1 is SQVTM and CDR2 is ANQGSEA in the germline V gene. This CDR3 region has 14 residues. V dropped 6 bases and J dropped 7; count of bases not matched to a gene: 12. This CDR3 is CSVPRGDERNTIYF. As DNA, the CDR3 is TGCAGCGTACCCAGGGGGGATGAACGGAACACCATATATTTT.

This chain connects TRBV7-6 to TRBJ2-2; D call uncertain. V was trimmed by 3 bases and J by 6 bases, leaving 17 bases between them. Per the germline V gene, CDR1 is SGHVS and CDR2 is FNYEAQ. The CDR3 totals 16 residues. The CDR3 here is CASSFQGLTSAGELFF. The CDR3 DNA sequence: TGTGCCAGCAGCTTCCAAGGTCTAACTTCCGCCGGGGAGCTGTTTTTT.

This clonotype was picked up a small number of times. This rearrangement joins TRBV7-2 to TRBJ1-5, with 8 bases that match TRBD1. Trimming cost V 1 base and J 4 bases; bases outside gene matches: 6. CDR3 length equals 16 residues. Germline V gives CDR1 SGHTA, CDR2 FQGNSA. CDR3 DNA sequence: TGTGCCAGCAGCTTAGTCGGGACAGGTGCAAATCAGCCCCAGCATTTT. This encodes CASSLVGTGANQPQHF.

This chain's CDR3 is CASSLESTRSSNQPQHF. CDR3 sequence (DNA): TGTGCCAGCAGCTTAGAAAGCACTCGATCTAGCAATCAGCCCCAGCATTTT. The chain carries TRBV7-8 and TRBJ1-5; the D is unclear. The V gene's germline CDR1 is SGHVS and CDR2 FQNEAQ. Trimming pared 1 base from V and 0 bases from J, leaving 13 bases between. The CDR3 extends over 17 amino acids. Based on the CDR3 plus reference TRBV7-8 and TRBJ1-5, the full variable domain is GAGVSQSPRYKVAKRGQDVALRCDPISGHVSLFWYQQALGQGPEFLTYFQNEAQLDKSGLPSDRFFAERPEGSVSTLKIQRTQQEDSAVYLCASSLESTRSSNQPQHFGDGTRLSIL.

In DNA, the CDR3 is TGCAGCGTTCTCCTCGCGGCGGGACAGGGGGCCGGTGAAAAACTGTTTTTT. Translated: CSVLLAAGQGAGEKLFF. The rearrangement joins TRBV29-1 to TRBJ1-4, with TRBD1 matching 12 bases. Trimming took 5 bases from V and 7 from J; bases not matched to a gene: 14. The CDR3 sequence is 17 residues long. Germline V gene lookup returns CDR1 SQVTM and CDR2 ANQGSEA.

Comment on this clonotype: A much larger clone is a single base away; this may be a read error. The chain employs TRBV7-4 and TRBJ2-2, with TRBD2 as a possible D gene (5 bases). The CDR3 length is 12 residues. CDR1 and CDR2 (germline): SGHVT, SQSDAQ. The CDR3 reads CASGLAIEGLFF. The CDR3 nucleotides read TGTGCCAGCGGCTTAGCCATAGAGGGGCTGTTTTTT.

This clonotype was counted only a few times. V gene TRBV7-2 combines with J gene TRBJ2-7, with D uncertain. V was clipped by 1 base and J by 5 bases, with 12 bases between them. The CDR3 is made up of 14 amino acids. The germline CDR1 and CDR2 sequences are SGHTA and FQGNSA. The CDR3 is CASSLGKANHEQYF. The CDR3 coding sequence is TGTGCCAGCAGCTTAGGAAAAGCCAACCACGAGCAGTACTTC. Full variable domain (missing parts from reference TRBV7-2 and TRBJ2-7): GAGVSQSPSNKVTEKGKDVELRCDPISGHTALYWYRQSLGQGLEFLIYFQGNSAPDKSGLPSDRFSAERTGGSVSTLTIQRTQQEDSAVYLCASSLGKANHEQYFGPGTRLTVT.

The chain joins TRBV10-3 to TRBJ1-2, with 9 bases lining up with TRBD1. The CDR3 is 12 amino acids. CDR1 is ENHRY, CDR2 SYGVKD, per germline. The V segment lost 9 bases and the J segment 4 bases; nucleotides outside the gene matches: 3. CDR3 sequence (DNA): TGTGCCATGGGACAGGGATCCTATGGCTACACCTTC. Its translation: CAMGQGSYGYTF.

This clonotype has only a few counts. This sequence joins TRBV6-1 and TRBJ2-2; D possibly corresponds to TRBD2 (6 bases). The ends were cut back, 5 bases at V and 1 base at J, with 17 bases in the middle. CDR1 is MNHNS, CDR2 SASEGT, per germline. This CDR3 comprises 17 residues. The CDR3 is CASSRRGTSLNTGELFF. The CDR3 DNA reads TGTGCCAGCAGTCGCAGAGGTACTAGCTTGAACACCGGGGAGCTGTTTTTT.

This chain uses TRBV7-9 with TRBJ1-5; 8 bases match TRBD1. The V segment lost 6 bases and the J segment 11 bases; nucleotides outside the gene matches: 9. The germline CDR1 and CDR2 sequences are SEHNR and FQNEAQ (reference sequence). CDR3 length equals 13 residues. The DNA for the CDR3 is TGTGCCAGCAGAACTGGACAGGGCGAGACCCAGCATTTT. Its protein product is CASRTGQGETQHF.

To note about this clonotype: One end of the junction fails to match germline, which may point to a read error. The chain is built from TRBV7-7 and TRBJ2-7, with D perhaps matching TRBD2 (5 bases). The CDR3 extends over 15 amino acids. Germline V gene lookup returns CDR1 SSHAT and CDR2 FNYEAQ (reference sequence). The CDR3 nucleotides are TGTGCTAGCAGCCAAAGGGCGGGCGAATCTTACGAGCAGTACTTC. This gives the protein CASSQRAGESYEQYF.

V is TRBV10-3 and J is TRBJ2-7; unclear D gene. Trimming shortened V by 6 bases and J by 6 bases, and 9 bases separated the two germline ends. This CDR3 is built from 11 residues. In germline, CDR1 is ENHRY, CDR2 SYGVKD. CDR3 sequence reads: CAISFNLEQYF. CDR3 sequence (DNA): TGTGCCATCAGCTTTAATCTCGAGCAGTACTTC.

The CDR3 DNA is TGTGCCAGCAGGACCGACTTCTATGGCTACACTGAAGCTTTCTTT. Its translation is CASRTDFYGYTEAFF. The gene calls are TRBV12-3 or TRBV12-4 and TRBJ1-1; no clear D gene. The V end was cut by 6 bases, the J end by 3 bases, with 17 bases between. The CDR3 consists of 15 residues.

The rearrangement links TRBV10-3 to TRBJ1-2; TRBD1 matches 10 bases. CDR3 size: 15 residues. Germline V lookup: CDR1 ENHRY, CDR2 SYGVKD. The V and J ends lost 10 bases and 4 bases, in that order; junction bases with no gene match: 12. The CDR3 sequence: CASSPGQGFSYGYTF. CDR3 in DNA: TGTGCCAGCAGCCCGGGACAGGGGTTTAGCTATGGCTACACCTTC.

This clonotype was observed a few times. The V call is TRBV7-9, the J call TRBJ1-1; 9 bases map to TRBD1. V was clipped by 5 bases and J by 4 bases; unmatched bases: 5. The CDR3 runs to 14 residues. CDR1 SEHNR and CDR2 FQNEAQ come from the germline V gene (reference sequence). This CDR3 is CASSRGQGTTEAFF. CDR3 coding DNA: TGTGCCAGCAGCCGTGGACAGGGGACCACTGAAGCTTTCTTT.

The chain carries TRBV24-1 and TRBJ2-1; D possibly corresponds to TRBD1 (5 bases). Germline CDR1 KGHDR, CDR2 SFDVKD. The CDR3 spans 15 residues. V gave up 4 bases and J gave up 6 bases, with 15 bases separating them. The CDR3 loop reads CATSDPDRGTNEQFF. As DNA, the CDR3 is TGTGCCACCAGTGACCCCGACAGAGGAACCAATGAGCAGTTCTTC.

This clonotype was detected only a few times. The CDR3 loop is CSARDGGELGLREQYF. The DNA of the CDR3 is TGCAGTGCTAGAGATGGCGGCGAGCTTGGGCTCCGGGAGCAGTACTTC. The genes are TRBV20-1 and TRBJ2-7; D call uncertain. The CDR3 totals 16 residues. Germline CDR1 and CDR2: DFQATT and SNEGSKA (reference sequence). Trimming stripped 0 bases from V and 7 bases from J, with 22 bases between.

This chain uses TRBV6-5 with TRBJ1-6, with 7 bases fitting TRBD1. CDR1 is MNHEY and CDR2 is SVGAGI in the germline V gene. V lost 4 bases to trimming and J lost 8 bases; unmatched junction nucleotides: 8. The CDR3 is 15 amino acids. CDR3 coding DNA: TGTGCCAGCAGTTCCCCAGACAGGGCTGATTCACCCCTCCACTTT. Residues: CASSSPDRADSPLHF.

This clonotype was seen a few times. The V and J genes are TRBV2 and TRBJ1-5; 7 bases are shared with TRBD1. The junction had 14 bases not matched to a gene; V was cut back by 6 bases and J by 6 bases. Per the germline V gene, CDR1 is SNHLY and CDR2 is FYNNEI. This CDR3 has 16 amino acids. CDR3 in amino acids: CASSQDRSRRGQPQHF. The CDR3 DNA reads as TGTGCCAGCAGCCAGGACAGGTCACGACGTGGTCAGCCCCAGCATTTT.

Ten or more counts support this clonotype. This chain joins TRBV10-3 and TRBJ2-5, with 8 bases identical to TRBD1. The germline gives CDR1 ENHRY, CDR2 SYGVKD. V lost 1 base to trimming and J lost 5 bases; unmatched junction nucleotides: 6. The CDR3 spans 15 residues. The chain's CDR3 is CAISELGQAGETQYF. For the CDR3, the DNA is TGTGCCATCAGTGAGTTGGGACAGGCCGGCGAGACCCAGTACTTC.

The J gene is TRBJ1-1, the V gene TRBV9; D is undetermined. The germline V gene has CDR1 SGDLS and CDR2 YYNGEE. V was pared by 0 bases and J by 4 bases, with 10 bases between. The CDR3 has 14 residues. This CDR3 reads CASSVDVGGTEAFF. In DNA form, the CDR3 reads TGTGCCAGCAGCGTAGATGTGGGTGGCACTGAAGCTTTCTTT.

This clonotype has just a few counts. The rearrangement joins TRBV20-1 to TRBJ1-1, with D possibly matching TRBD1 (5 bases). The germline CDR1 and CDR2 sequences are DFQATT and SNEGSKA (reference sequence). The CDR3 runs to 14 residues. The ends were cut back, 6 bases at V and 1 base at J, with 15 bases in the middle. The CDR3: CSANQAGPNTEAFF. The CDR3 DNA reads as TGCAGTGCAAACCAAGCAGGGCCGAACACTGAAGCTTTCTTT.